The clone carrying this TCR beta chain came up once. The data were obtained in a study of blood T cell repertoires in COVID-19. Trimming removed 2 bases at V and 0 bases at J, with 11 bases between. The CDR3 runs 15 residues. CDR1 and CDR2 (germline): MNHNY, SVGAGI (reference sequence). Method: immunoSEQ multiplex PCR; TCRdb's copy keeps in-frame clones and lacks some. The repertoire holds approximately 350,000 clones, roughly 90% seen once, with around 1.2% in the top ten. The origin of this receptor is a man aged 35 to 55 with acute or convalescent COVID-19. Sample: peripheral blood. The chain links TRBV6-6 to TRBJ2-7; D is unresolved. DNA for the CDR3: TGTGCCAGCAGTTACGGTCAGGTAGTCTCCTACGAGCAGTACTTC. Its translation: CASSYGQVVSYEQYF.